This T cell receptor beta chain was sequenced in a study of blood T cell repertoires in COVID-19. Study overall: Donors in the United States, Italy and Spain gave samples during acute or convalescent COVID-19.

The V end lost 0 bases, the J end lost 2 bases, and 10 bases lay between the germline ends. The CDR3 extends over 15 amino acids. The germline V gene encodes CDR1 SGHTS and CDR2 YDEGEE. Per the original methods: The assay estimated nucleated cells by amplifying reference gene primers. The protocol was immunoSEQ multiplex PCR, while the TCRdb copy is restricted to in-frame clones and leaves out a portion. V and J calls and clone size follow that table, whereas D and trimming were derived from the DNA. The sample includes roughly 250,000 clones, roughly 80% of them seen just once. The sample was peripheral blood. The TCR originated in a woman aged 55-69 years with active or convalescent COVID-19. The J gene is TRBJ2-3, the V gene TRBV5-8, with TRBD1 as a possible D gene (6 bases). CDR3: CASSLGGRITDTQYF. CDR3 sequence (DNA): TGTGCCAGCAGCTTGGGGGGGCGAATCACAGATACGCAGTATTTT.